Given below is one T cell receptor (beta chain) in context. This clonotype showed up just a few times. The specificity of this receptor is unknown. No quality values exist for individual bases; no much larger clone is one base distant. This sample was taken from a study of T-cell reconstitution after alpha-beta-depleted transplantation in children (dated by TCRdb to between 2015 and 2016). A note on the overall study: The study quantitatively tracked T-cell immune reconstitution after TCRalphabeta/CD19-depleted allogeneic hematopoietic cell transplantation in children using TCR repertoire profiling.

Libraries were constructed by PCR. Sequencing took place on an Illumina HiSeq 2500. To normalize quantification of the TCRbeta repertoire, the TCR libraries were built with molecular barcoding that relied on unique molecular identifiers. The public reads were run again by TCRdb, first through fastp at Q25 and then through MiXCR, and only productive beta chains were kept. Each record represents a unique CDR3 protein, reported with the most common genes and DNA among its rows. The sample table records about 540,000 distinct CDR3 sequences; approximately 20% of these occur just once. Together, the top ten hold roughly 3.3% of the sample. The sequence derives from a human donor who donated a stem cell graft to a child with acute lymphoblastic leukemia. The sequencing used PBMCs from the stem cell graft donor, collected from the stem cell graft.

Here the CDR3 is given as CASSGGQRATYEQYF. The DNA is TGTGCCAGCAGCGGGGGACAGAGGGCGACCTACGAGCAGTACTTC. Recombination linked TRBV7-2 to TRBJ2-7; TRBD1 matches 7 bases in the middle. V is cut back by 5 bases and J by 2 bases, with 9 bases in the junction unmatched. Counted from cysteine to phenylalanine, this CDR3 has 15 amino acids. The retained sequence is limited to the CDR3, 45 bases, with the frame set at the first base. The CDR1 and CDR2 encoded by the germline V gene are SGHTA and FQGNSA.